The 8 T cell receptor beta chains given below trace back to one sample, sequenced in a study of radiotherapy plus CTLA-4 blockade in lung cancer. Using immunoSEQ multiplex PCR, the repertoire was profiled, and TCRdb retains in-frame clones only, with some absent. Among more than 50,000 clones, roughly 76% were seen once, and the ten largest hold roughly 3.1%. The sequences come from peripheral blood, collected from a patient treated with radiotherapy plus ipilimumab. The origin of the receptors is a human donor with non-small cell lung cancer who had a complete response to radiotherapy plus ipilimumab.

Of note for this clone: An end of the junction does not agree with germline; a read error may underlie this. CDR3 residues: CASTLEAGNNSPLHF. CDR3 nucleotide sequence: TGTGCCAGCACCTTGGAAGCGGGTAATAATTCACCCCTCCACTTT. V and J are TRBV5-6 and TRBJ1-6, with no clear D. CDR3 length: 15 amino acids. CDR1 is SGHDT and CDR2 is YYEEEE in the germline V gene.

This clone was picked up a small number of times. The chain uses TRBV6-6 and TRBJ2-7; D perhaps matches TRBD2 (5 bases). V shed 0 bases and J shed 0 bases, with 9 bases lying between them. The germline gives CDR1 MNHNY, CDR2 SVGAGI (reference sequence). The CDR3 totals 15 residues. The DNA of the CDR3 is TGTGCCAGCAGTTACTCGTATCGGGGCTCCTACGAGCAGTACTTC. Encoded protein: CASSYSYRGSYEQYF.

The J gene is TRBJ1-4, the V gene TRBV7-9, with 9 nucleotides matching TRBD1. The CDR3 is 16 residues long. Germline lookup yields CDR1 SEHNR and CDR2 FQNEAQ (reference sequence). V lost 0 bases to trimming and J lost 8 bases; unmatched junction nucleotides: 7. CDR3: CASSLAQGAHEEKLFF. CDR3 DNA: TGTGCCAGCAGCTTAGCACAGGGGGCTCATGAAGAAAAACTGTTTTTT.

J is TRBJ2-7 and V is TRBV27; 7 nucleotides match TRBD2. J gave up 2 bases and V 6 bases, and 7 bases lay outside the gene matches. Germline CDR1 and CDR2: MNHEY and SMNVEV (reference sequence). The CDR3 spans 14 residues. The CDR3 region is CASRLATQAYEQYF. CDR3 bases: TGTGCCAGCAGACTAGCGACTCAAGCCTACGAGCAGTACTTC.

This clone showed up just a few times. The J gene is TRBJ2-1, the V gene TRBV5-1; 7 bases match TRBD1. The CDR3 is 15 amino acids. Germline trimming cut 1 base from V and 6 bases from J; bases unmatched to any gene: 7. CDR1 is SGHRS, CDR2 YFSETQ, per germline. The CDR3 protein is CASSLTGERVNEQFF. The DNA for the CDR3 is TGCGCCAGCAGCTTGACAGGGGAAAGGGTCAATGAGCAGTTCTTC.

The chain uses TRBV6-5 and TRBJ2-1; the match to TRBD2 covers 11 bases. Germline V lookup: CDR1 MNHEY, CDR2 SVGAGI. V shed 6 bases and J 4 bases; nucleotides not matched to a gene: 2. This CDR3 comprises 14 residues. Here the CDR3 DNA reads TGTGCCAGCAGAGCTAGCGGGGGGTACAATGAGCAGTTCTTC. It encodes CASRASGGYNEQFF.

This chain joins TRBV14 and TRBJ2-1; unclear D gene. The CDR3 loop spans 13 amino acids. Trimming pared 2 bases from V and 9 bases from J, leaving 11 bases between. The germline gives CDR1 SGHDN, CDR2 FVKESK. The CDR3 nucleotides read TGTGCCAGCAGCCAATCTTGGTTCGGTGAGCAGTTCTTC. Protein: CASSQSWFGEQFF.

This rearrangement joins TRBV19 to TRBJ1-5; unclear D gene. Trimming took off 3 bases at V and 3 bases at J, with 9 bases between the two ends. Germline lookup yields CDR1 LNHDA and CDR2 SQIVND (reference sequence). The CDR3 covers 14 residues. This chain's CDR3 is CASSIEQPNQPQHF. The CDR3 DNA sequence: TGTGCCAGTAGTATCGAACAGCCCAATCAGCCCCAGCATTTT.